Judged by frequency, the clone carrying this T cell receptor (beta chain) is medium-sized. No antigen is known for it. A CD45RO-CCR7+CD27+CD95- phenotype identified naive CD8+ T cells. The libraries of TRB cDNA were prepared using 5' RACE with UMI labels. TCRdb re-called the 5' RACE reads; every CDR3 protein appears as one record, without DNA. Its table lists 6,500 to 7,000 distinct CDR3 sequences. This record comes from a study of CXCR3-negative and CXCR3-positive naive CD8 T cells. Whole-study results and caveats: CXCR3-positive naive cells had TRB CDR3s that were more hydrophobic than CXCR3-negative naive cells had. Naive subsets had comparable surface CD5, so TRB CDR3 properties gauged TCR strength. Relative to memory CD8+ cells, whose diversity was much lower, both naive subsets had comparably high diversity.

CDR1 and CDR2 from the germline V gene are MDHEN and SYDVKM. The CDR3 consists of 14 residues. The sequence came from a human donor in good health. Some clones in this sample may be carry-over from other donors' samples. Source material: naive CXCR3+ CD8+ T cells from blood. Subset noted: CD45RO-CCR7+CD27+CD95- naive CD8+ T cells expressing CXCR3 (TNR3+). The J gene is TRBJ1-1, the V gene TRBV28. CDR3: CASSALGWSTEAFF.